The rows below give T cell receptor beta chains drawn from one sample of a study of blood T cell repertoires in COVID-19. Data came from immunoSEQ multiplex PCR; TCRdb stores just in-frame clones and leaves some out. This table has 130,000 to 150,000 clones, under 80% appearing once. Source material: peripheral blood. Source of these receptors: an elderly man with acute or convalescent COVID-19. The CDR3 runs from the conserved cysteine through the conserved F or W. D genes are given only for firm matches. The size field is filled for only some rows; it gives once, few, many or a size class.

size,D,V,J,CDR3,DNA
-,TRBD1,TRBV6-1,TRBJ1-5,CASSEGTGGGGSNQPQHF,TGTGCCAGCAGTGAAGGGACAGGAGGAGGTGGCAGCAATCAGCCCCAGCATTTT
-,TRBD1,TRBV28,TRBJ1-1,CASKTLGQRMNTEAFF,TGTGCCAGTAAAACGTTGGGACAGAGAATGAACACTGAAGCTTTCTTT
-,-,TRBV11-2,TRBJ1-3,CASSLTGSGNTIYF,TGTGCCAGCAGCCTTACAGGCTCTGGAAACACCATATATTTT
-,-,TRBV3-1/TRBV3-2,TRBJ2-2,CASSQDGFGELFF,TGTGCCAGCAGCCAAGACGGGTTCGGGGAGCTGTTTTTT
-,TRBD1,TRBV15,TRBJ2-1,CATSRTGTGVYNEQFF,TGTGCCACCAGCAGAACCGGGACAGGGGTATACAATGAGCAGTTCTTC
-,-,TRBV4-2,TRBJ2-1,CASSQEASSYNEQFF,TGTGCCAGCAGCCAAGAAGCGAGCTCCTACAATGAGCAGTTCTTC
-,-,TRBV5-4,TRBJ1-2,CASNPGGEYYGYTF,TGTGCCAGCAACCCGGGGGGGGAATACTATGGCTACACCTTC
few,-,TRBV28,TRBJ1-2,CASSSDTNYGYTF,TGTGCCAGCAGTTCCGACACCAACTATGGCTACACCTTC
-,TRBD1,TRBV28,TRBJ1-2,CASSPGQGYGYTF,TGTGCCAGCAGCCCGGGACAGGGATATGGCTACACCTTC
-,-,TRBV7-2,TRBJ2-7,CASSVGQFYEQYF,TGTGCCAGCAGCGTTGGACAGTTCTACGAGCAGTACTTC
-,-,TRBV30,TRBJ1-1,CAWSRNSGDTEAFF,TGTGCCTGGAGTAGAAATTCAGGCGACACTGAAGCTTTCTTT
-,TRBD1,TRBV24-1,TRBJ2-3,CATSPGTGSTDTQYF,TGTGCCACCAGTCCCGGGACAGGGAGCACAGATACGCAGTATTTT
-,-,TRBV7-2,TRBJ2-7,CASSPVLLSSYEQYF,TGTGCCAGCAGCCCGGTTTTGTTATCGTCCTACGAGCAGTACTTC
-,-,TRBV7-9,TRBJ2-7,CASSFANRDTGQYF,TGTGCCAGCAGCTTTGCTAACCGGGACACCGGGCAGTACTTC
-,TRBD2,TRBV27,TRBJ2-1,CASSWTTSGNNEQFF,TGTGCCAGCAGTTGGACGACTAGCGGAAACAATGAGCAGTTCTTC
few,-,TRBV27,TRBJ2-1,CASSYQGEGEQFF,TGTGCCAGCAGTTATCAAGGGGAAGGGGAGCAGTTCTTC
once,TRBD1,TRBV6-5,TRBJ2-7,CASSIGQGNYEQYF,TGTGCCAGCAGTATAGGACAGGGTAATTACGAGCAGTACTTC
-,TRBD1,TRBV28,TRBJ1-5,CASSSDGTGNQPQHF,TGTGCCAGCAGTTCCGATGGGACAGGCAATCAGCCCCAGCATTTT
-,-,TRBV30,TRBJ1-3,CAWSNRAGAGNTIYF,TGTGCCTGGAGTAATAGGGCAGGGGCTGGAAACACCATATATTTT
-,-,TRBV24-1,TRBJ2-3,CATSDPSLSTDTQYF,TGTGCCACCAGTGACCCGTCCCTCTCCACAGATACGCAGTATTTT
-,TRBD1,TRBV9,TRBJ2-7,CASSVTGQASYEQYF,TGTGCCAGCAGCGTTACGGGACAGGCCTCCTACGAGCAGTACTTC
-,-,TRBV5-5,TRBJ2-7,CASIYEGRGDEQYF,TGTGCCAGCATCTATGAGGGCCGCGGGGACGAGCAGTACTTC
once,-,TRBV18,TRBJ2-2,CASGGTENTGELFF,TGTGCCAGCGGAGGGACAGAGAACACCGGGGAGCTGTTTTTT
-,-,TRBV2,TRBJ2-7,CASRQGSLYEQYF,TGTGCCAGCAGACAGGGTTCCCTCTACGAGCAGTACTTC
once,TRBD1,TRBV9,TRBJ1-4,CASSRDRGNEKLFF,TGTGCCAGCAGCCGAGACAGGGGTAATGAAAAACTGTTTTTT
-,TRBD2,TRBV27,TRBJ2-1,CASSSYSGGVNEQFF,TGTGCCAGCAGTAGTTATAGCGGGGGGGTTAATGAGCAGTTCTTC